The clone carrying this T cell receptor beta chain was picked up a small number of times. A second roughly 6 to 11 cycle PCR used barcoded and J-beta primers. TCRdb used MiXCR to reprocess the 5' RACE reads, holding one entry per CDR3 protein. The table includes 1,500,000 or so distinct CDR3 sequences, approximately 43% detected once. The V gene's germline CDR1 is MNHNS and CDR2 SASEGT. This CDR3 has 14 amino acids. The germline V and J ends were trimmed by 6 bases and 0 bases, with 9 bases remaining between them. These data come from a study of blood T cells in healthy people across ages. The specimen sequenced was blood. The V and J genes are TRBV6-1 and TRBJ1-5; D ambiguous. The TCR originated in a young woman in good health. For the CDR3, the DNA is TGTGCCAGCAGGAGGGATTCTAGCAATCAGCCCCAGCATTTT. The encoded protein is CASRRDSSNQPQHF.